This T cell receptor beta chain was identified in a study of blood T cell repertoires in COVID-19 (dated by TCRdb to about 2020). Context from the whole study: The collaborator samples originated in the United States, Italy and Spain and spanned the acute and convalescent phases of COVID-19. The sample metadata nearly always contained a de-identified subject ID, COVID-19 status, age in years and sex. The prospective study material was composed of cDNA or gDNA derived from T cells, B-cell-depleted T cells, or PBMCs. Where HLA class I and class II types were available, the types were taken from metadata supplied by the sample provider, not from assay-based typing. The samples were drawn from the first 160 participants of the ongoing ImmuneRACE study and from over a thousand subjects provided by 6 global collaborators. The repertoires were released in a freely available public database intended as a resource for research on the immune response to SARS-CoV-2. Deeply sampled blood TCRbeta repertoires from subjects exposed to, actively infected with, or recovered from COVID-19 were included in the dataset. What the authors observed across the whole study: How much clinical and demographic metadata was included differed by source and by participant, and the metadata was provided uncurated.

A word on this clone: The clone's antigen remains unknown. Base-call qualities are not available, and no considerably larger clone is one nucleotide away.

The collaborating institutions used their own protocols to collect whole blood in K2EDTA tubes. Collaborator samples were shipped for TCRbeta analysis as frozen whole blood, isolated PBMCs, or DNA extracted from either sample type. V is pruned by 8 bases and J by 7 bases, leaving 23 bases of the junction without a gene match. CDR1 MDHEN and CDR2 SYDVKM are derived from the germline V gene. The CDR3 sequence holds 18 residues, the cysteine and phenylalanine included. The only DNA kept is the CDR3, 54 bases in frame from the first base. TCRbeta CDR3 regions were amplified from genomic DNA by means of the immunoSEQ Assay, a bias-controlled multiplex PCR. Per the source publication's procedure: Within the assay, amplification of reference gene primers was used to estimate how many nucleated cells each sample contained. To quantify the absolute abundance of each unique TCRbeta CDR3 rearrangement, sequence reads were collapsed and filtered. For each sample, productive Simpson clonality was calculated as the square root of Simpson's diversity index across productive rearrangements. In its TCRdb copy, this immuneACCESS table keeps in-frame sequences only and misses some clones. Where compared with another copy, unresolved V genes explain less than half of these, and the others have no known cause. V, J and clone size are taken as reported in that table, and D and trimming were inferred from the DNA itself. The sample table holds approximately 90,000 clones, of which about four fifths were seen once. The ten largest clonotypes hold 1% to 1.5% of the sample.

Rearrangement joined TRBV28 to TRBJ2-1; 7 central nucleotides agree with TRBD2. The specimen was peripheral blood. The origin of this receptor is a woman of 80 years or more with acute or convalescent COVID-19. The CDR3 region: CASVPSFGGSQWGNEQFF. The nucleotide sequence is TGTGCCAGCGTCCCCTCTTTCGGCGGGAGTCAATGGGGGAATGAGCAGTTCTTC.